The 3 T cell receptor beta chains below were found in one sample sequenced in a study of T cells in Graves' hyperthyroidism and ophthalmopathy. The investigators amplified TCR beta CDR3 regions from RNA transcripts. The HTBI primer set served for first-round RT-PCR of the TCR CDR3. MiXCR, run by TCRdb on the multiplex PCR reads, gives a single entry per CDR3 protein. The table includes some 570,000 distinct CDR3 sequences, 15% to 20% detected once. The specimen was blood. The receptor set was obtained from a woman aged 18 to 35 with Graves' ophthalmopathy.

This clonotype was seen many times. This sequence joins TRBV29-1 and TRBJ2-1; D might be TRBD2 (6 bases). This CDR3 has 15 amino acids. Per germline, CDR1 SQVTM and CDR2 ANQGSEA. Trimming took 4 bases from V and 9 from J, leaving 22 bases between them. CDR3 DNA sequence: TGCAGCGTTGTATCATGGCGGGAAGGGTTTGGTGAGCAGTTCTTC. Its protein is CSVVSWREGFGEQFF.

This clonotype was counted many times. The CDR3 region is CASFGDSIFYGYTF. Here the CDR3 DNA reads TGTGCCAGCTTTGGAGACAGCATATTCTATGGCTACACCTTC. This chain joins TRBV2 and TRBJ1-2; a possible D gene is TRBD1 (5 bases). This CDR3 is 14 amino acids long. Deletions cut 8 bases from V and 4 bases from J, with 17 bases between. Germline CDR1 is SNHLY and CDR2 is FYNNEI.

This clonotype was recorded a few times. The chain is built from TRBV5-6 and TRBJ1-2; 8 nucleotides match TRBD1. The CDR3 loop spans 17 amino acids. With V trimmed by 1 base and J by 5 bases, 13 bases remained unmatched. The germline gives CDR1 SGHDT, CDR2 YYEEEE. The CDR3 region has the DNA TGTGCCAGCAGCTTGACTACGGGACAGGAGGGAGAGTATGGCTACACCTTC. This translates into CASSLTTGQEGEYGYTF.